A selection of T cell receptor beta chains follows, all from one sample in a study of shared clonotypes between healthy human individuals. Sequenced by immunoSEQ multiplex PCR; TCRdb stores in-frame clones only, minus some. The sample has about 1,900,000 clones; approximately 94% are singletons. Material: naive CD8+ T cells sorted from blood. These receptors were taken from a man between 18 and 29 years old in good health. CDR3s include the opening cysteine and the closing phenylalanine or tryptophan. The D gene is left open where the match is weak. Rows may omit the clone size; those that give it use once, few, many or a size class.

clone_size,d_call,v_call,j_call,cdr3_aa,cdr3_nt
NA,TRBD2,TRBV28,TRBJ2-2,CASSFRSGRVNTGELFF,TGTGCCAGCAGCTTTCGAAGCGGGAGGGTTAACACCGGGGAGCTGTTTTTT
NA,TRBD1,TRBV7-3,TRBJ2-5,CASSLSGQGGETQYF,TGTGCCAGCAGCTTATCGGGACAGGGAGGGGAGACCCAGTACTTC
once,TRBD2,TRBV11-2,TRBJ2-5,CASAWRTSGIIGLQETQYF,TGTGCCAGCGCCTGGAGGACTAGCGGGATTATAGGGCTCCAAGAGACCCAGTACTTC
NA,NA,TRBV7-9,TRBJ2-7,CASSLEGAYEQYF,TGTGCCAGCAGCTTGGAGGGTGCCTACGAGCAGTACTTC
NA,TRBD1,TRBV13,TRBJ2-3,CASSPTGVAYTDTQYF,TGTGCCAGCAGCCCCACAGGGGTCGCGTACACAGATACGCAGTATTTT
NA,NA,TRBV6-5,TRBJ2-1,CASRSGSYNEQFF,TGTGCCAGCAGAAGCGGTTCCTACAATGAGCAGTTCTTC
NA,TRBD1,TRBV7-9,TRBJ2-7,CASSLGTGVTDEQYF,TGTGCCAGCAGCTTAGGGACAGGGGTTACCGACGAGCAGTACTTC
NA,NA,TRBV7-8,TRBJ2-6,CASSLTVSPGAGANVLTF,TGTGCCAGCAGCTTAACGGTCTCCCCGGGAGCTGGGGCCAACGTCCTGACTTTC
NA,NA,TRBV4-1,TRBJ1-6,CASSQDLGDGSPLHF,TGCGCCAGCAGCCAAGATTTAGGGGATGGCTCACCCCTCCACTTT
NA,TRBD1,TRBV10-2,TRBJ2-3,CATLGEGAHTDTQYF,TGCGCCACCTTGGGAGAGGGGGCGCACACAGATACGCAGTATTTT
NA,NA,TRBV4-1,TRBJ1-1,CASSPSTGPTEAFF,TGCGCCAGCAGCCCCTCTACGGGACCCACTGAAGCTTTCTTT
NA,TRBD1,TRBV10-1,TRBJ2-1,CASSESAPGQGIYNEQFF,TGCGCCAGCAGTGAGTCGGCTCCCGGACAGGGGATTTACAATGAGCAGTTCTTC
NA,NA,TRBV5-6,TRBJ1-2,CASSFRDRNFLYGYTF,TGTGCCAGCAGCTTCCGGGACCGTAACTTTCTCTATGGCTACACCTTC
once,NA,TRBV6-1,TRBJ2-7,CASTPGGEQYF,TGTGCCAGCACTCCTGGAGGCGAGCAGTACTTC
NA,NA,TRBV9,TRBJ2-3,CASSVDLFTDTQYF,TGTGCCAGCAGCGTAGATCTCTTCACAGATACGCAGTATTTT
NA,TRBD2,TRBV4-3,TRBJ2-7,CASSQDPHGGAGANEQYF,TGCGCCAGCAGCCAAGATCCCCATGGGGGAGCGGGAGCGAACGAGCAGTACTTC